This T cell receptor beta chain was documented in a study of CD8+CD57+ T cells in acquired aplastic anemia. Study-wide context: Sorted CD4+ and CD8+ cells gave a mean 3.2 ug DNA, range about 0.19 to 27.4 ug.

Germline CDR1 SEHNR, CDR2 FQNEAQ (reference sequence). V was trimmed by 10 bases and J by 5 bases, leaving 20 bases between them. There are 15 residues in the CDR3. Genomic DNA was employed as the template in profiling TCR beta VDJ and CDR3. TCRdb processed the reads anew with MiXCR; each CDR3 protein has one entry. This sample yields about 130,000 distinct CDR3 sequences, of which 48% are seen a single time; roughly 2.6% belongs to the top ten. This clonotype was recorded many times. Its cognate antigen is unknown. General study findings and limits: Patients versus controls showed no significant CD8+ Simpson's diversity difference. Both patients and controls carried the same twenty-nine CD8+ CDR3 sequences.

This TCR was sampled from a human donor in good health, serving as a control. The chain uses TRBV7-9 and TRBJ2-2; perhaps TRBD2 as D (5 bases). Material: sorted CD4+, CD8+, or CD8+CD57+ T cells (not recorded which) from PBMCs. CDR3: CANSKRSTMTGELFF. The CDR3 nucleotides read TGTGCCAACTCGAAGCGGTCAACTATGACCGGGGAGCTGTTTTTT.